The 26 T cell receptor beta chains reported below all come from one sample, sequenced in a study of OX40 agonist ivuxolimab in advanced cancers. Some clones are missing from TCRdb's copy, which holds only in-frame ones; the method was immunoSEQ multiplex PCR. The repertoire holds 70,000 to 85,000 clones, with around nine tenths as singletons. Here the sequenced sample was CD4+ or CD8+ T cells sorted from blood, taken in a trial of the OX40 agonist ivuxolimab. The receptors derive from an adult with an advanced solid tumor such as melanoma, head and neck, liver or kidney cancer.

This clone came up once. This chain connects TRBV7-2 to TRBJ2-7; TRBD1 matches 10 bases. Per germline, CDR1 SGHTA and CDR2 FQGNSA. The CDR3 length is 15 residues. V dropped 3 bases and J dropped 2; count of bases not matched to a gene: 4. The CDR3 sequence: CASSFDRGQTYEQYF. The CDR3 DNA follows: TGTGCCAGCAGCTTCGACAGGGGGCAAACCTACGAGCAGTACTTC. The full variable domain, in which reference TRBV7-2 and TRBJ2-7 provide the parts outside the CDR3, is GAGVSQSPSNKVTEKGKDVELRCDPISGHTALYWYRQSLGQGLEFLIYFQGNSAPDKSGLPSDRFSAERTGGSVSTLTIQRTQQEDSAVYLCASSFDRGQTYEQYFGPGTRLTVT.

The chain links TRBV28 to TRBJ2-7, with D tentatively TRBD1 (6 bases). V lost 7 bases and J lost 6, with 19 bases in between. The CDR3 consists of 14 residues. Germline loops: CDR1 MDHEN, CDR2 SYDVKM. CDR3 sequence (DNA): TGTGCCAGCACCCGTAGCAGGGGCCAACGCGAGCAGTACTTC. The encoded protein is CASTRSRGQREQYF.

The chain is built from TRBV19 and TRBJ2-4, with D unclear. The CDR3 spans 14 residues. Germline CDR1 and CDR2: LNHDA and SQIVND (reference sequence). With 3 bases removed from V and 0 bases from J, the gap between germline ends came to 6 bases. The DNA of the CDR3 is TGTGCCAGTAGTATGATTATAGCCAAAAACATTCAGTACTTC. Its translation is CASSMIIAKNIQYF.

The V call is TRBV5-1, the J call TRBJ2-7, with a tentative D call TRBD1 (6 bases). The CDR3 spans 15 residues. Trimming removed 0 bases from V and 2 bases from J, with 12 bases in between. Germline CDR1 SGHRS, CDR2 YFSETQ. CDR3 sequence reads: CASSLAYGQTYEQYF. In DNA, the CDR3 is TGCGCCAGCAGCTTGGCTTATGGACAGACCTACGAGCAGTACTTC.

The chain carries TRBV5-8 and TRBJ1-5; unclear D gene. The germline gives CDR1 SGHTS, CDR2 YDEGEE. V was trimmed by 4 bases and J by 0 bases, leaving 20 bases between them. CDR3 length: 18 amino acids. The chain's CDR3 is CASSTDVRTYHSNQPQHF. The CDR3 coding sequence is TGTGCCAGCAGCACAGACGTCCGGACTTACCATAGCAATCAGCCCCAGCATTTT.

The rearrangement uses TRBV28 and TRBJ2-2; 13 bases fit TRBD2. The CDR3 sequence is 13 residues long. J lost 8 bases, V lost 6 bases, and 0 bases had no gene match. Germline CDR1 MDHEN, CDR2 SYDVKM. The CDR3 region is CASRLAGGGELFF. CDR3 nucleotide sequence: TGTGCCAGCAGACTAGCGGGAGGGGGGGAGCTGTTTTTT. Full variable domain (outside the CDR3, taken from reference TRBV28 and TRBJ2-2): DVKVTQSSRYLVKRTGEKVFLECVQDMDHENMFWYRQDPGLGLRLIYFSYDVKMKEKGDIPEGYSVSREKKERFSLILESASTNQTSMYLCASRLAGGGELFFGEGSRLTVL.

This sequence joins TRBV28 and TRBJ2-3; D is ambiguous. V lost 8 bases and J 4 bases, leaving 10 bases between the germline ends. Per germline, CDR1 MDHEN and CDR2 SYDVKM. The CDR3 totals 12 residues. CDR3: CASLGRPDTQYF. The CDR3, as DNA: TGTGCCAGCCTAGGAAGGCCAGATACGCAGTATTTT. The variable domain in full, completed from reference TRBV28 and TRBJ2-3, reads DVKVTQSSRYLVKRTGEKVFLECVQDMDHENMFWYRQDPGLGLRLIYFSYDVKMKEKGDIPEGYSVSREKKERFSLILESASTNQTSMYLCASLGRPDTQYFGPGTRLTVL.

In this sample, this clone turned up once. The gene calls are TRBV10-3 and TRBJ2-1; D unclear. Germline CDR1 and CDR2: ENHRY and SYGVKD. V lost 0 bases to trimming and J lost 7 bases, with 13 bases between them. The CDR3 runs 15 residues. CDR3 region: CAISESKGNWNEQFF. In DNA, the CDR3 is TGTGCCATCAGTGAGTCGAAAGGGAATTGGAATGAGCAGTTCTTC.

This chain links TRBV11-2 with TRBJ1-3, with unresolved D. Per the germline V gene, CDR1 is SGHAT and CDR2 is FQNNGV. Deletions cut 2 bases from V and 0 bases from J, with 8 bases between. The CDR3 is 15 amino acids. CDR3 protein: CASSLRRTSGNTIYF. The CDR3 DNA sequence: TGTGCCAGCAGCTTACGCAGGACCTCTGGAAACACCATATATTTT.

This clone was seen a handful of times. The chain couples TRBV28 to TRBJ1-1; weak D call: TRBD1 (5 bases). The ends were cut back, 6 bases at V and 6 bases at J, with 17 bases in the middle. Germline CDR1 and CDR2: MDHEN and SYDVKM. The CDR3 runs 14 residues. In nucleotides, the CDR3 is TGTGCCAGCAGCCCATGGGGGGTGCTCGCTGAAGCTTTCTTT. It translates to CASSPWGVLAEAFF.

The gene calls are TRBV7-9 and TRBJ2-3; TRBD2 agrees at 8 bases. This CDR3 has 15 residues. From germline, CDR1 is SEHNR and CDR2 FQNEAQ (reference sequence). V shed 1 base and J 3 bases; nucleotides not matched to a gene: 3. In DNA, the CDR3 is TGTGCCAGCAGCTTAGTCGCTAGCGGGACAGATACGCAGTATTTT. Its protein product is CASSLVASGTDTQYF.

The CDR3 region is CASSYQGGYTF. The CDR3 DNA sequence: TGTGCCAGCTCCTATCAGGGTGGCTACACCTTC. This sequence joins TRBV6-5 and TRBJ1-2; possible D gene TRBD1, 5 bases. Trimming took off 8 bases at V and 7 bases at J, with 11 bases between the two ends. Germline V gives CDR1 MNHEY, CDR2 SVGAGI. There are 11 residues in the CDR3.

V usage is TRBV5-1 and J usage is TRBJ1-1; no reliable D call. Germline V gives CDR1 SGHRS, CDR2 YFSETQ. The V and J ends lost 4 bases and 7 bases respectively, with 17 bases between them. The CDR3 is made up of 14 amino acids. CDR3 sequence reads: CASSRAAATYEAFF. For the CDR3, the DNA is TGCGCCAGCAGCAGGGCCGCCGCGACCTATGAAGCTTTCTTT.

This clone has only one observation. The V call is TRBV15, the J call TRBJ2-5; D unclear. Germline-derived CDR1 and CDR2 are LNHNV and YYDKDF (reference sequence). The CDR3 is made up of 13 amino acids. Trimming stripped 1 base from V and 4 bases from J, with 7 bases between. CDR3: CATSRALLETQYF. CDR3 in DNA: TGTGCCACCAGCAGAGCACTACTAGAGACCCAGTACTTC.

The rearrangement uses TRBV14 and TRBJ2-7; tentatively, D is TRBD1 or TRBD2 (5 bases each). V lost 2 bases, J lost 3 bases, and 23 bases lay in between. This CDR3 has 18 amino acids. The V gene's germline CDR1 is SGHDN and CDR2 FVKESK. Here the CDR3 DNA reads TGTGCCAGCAGCCAATCGGGACCCACGCTTCTCCGCCTCTACGAGCAGTACTTC. Translating gives CASSQSGPTLLRLYEQYF.

The chain is built from TRBV4-1 and TRBJ2-7, with D possibly being TRBD2 (6 bases). V lost 1 base and J lost 3, with 13 bases in between. Per the germline V gene, CDR1 is MGHRA and CDR2 is YSYEKL. CDR3 length equals 15 residues. This chain's CDR3 is CASSQAGALFYEQYF. DNA of the CDR3: TGCGCCAGCAGCCAAGCGGGAGCACTTTTCTACGAGCAGTACTTC.

This clone was detected only once. The rearrangement links TRBV4-1 to TRBJ2-7, with D tentatively TRBD2 (5 bases). Per germline, CDR1 MGHRA and CDR2 YSYEKL. Deletions cut 1 base from V and 1 base from J, with 14 bases between. The CDR3 consists of 16 residues. The CDR3 spells CASSQVLGLGSYEQYF. The CDR3 DNA is TGCGCCAGCAGCCAAGTTTTAGGACTTGGGTCCTACGAGCAGTACTTC.

The chain recombines TRBV16 with TRBJ2-5; D not resolved. The germline CDR1 and CDR2 sequences are KGHSY and FQNENV. This CDR3 is built from 12 residues. Trimming cost V 2 bases and J 3 bases, with 4 bases left between them. The CDR3 DNA sequence: TGTGCCAGCAGCCAAGTGAAAGAGACCCAGTACTTC. It yields the protein CASSQVKETQYF.

The J gene is TRBJ2-2, the V gene TRBV5-6; 9 bases align to TRBD2. This CDR3 comprises 15 residues. J gave up 1 base and V 2 bases, and 0 bases lay outside the gene matches. Germline-derived CDR1 and CDR2 are SGHDT and YYEEEE. CDR3 protein: CASSFSGRNTGELFF. The CDR3 DNA sequence: TGTGCCAGCAGCTTTAGCGGGAGGAACACCGGGGAGCTGTTTTTT.

The chain is built from TRBV28 and TRBJ1-5, with TRBD1 as a possible D gene (5 bases). Between the trimmed V and J ends, which lost 3 bases and 2 bases, there was a span of 8 bases. CDR3 size: 14 residues. From germline, CDR1 is MDHEN and CDR2 SYDVKM. The CDR3 bases are TGTGCCAGCAGTTTTCGGGGCGGCAATCAGCCCCAGCATTTT. Translating it yields CASSFRGGNQPQHF.

The DNA for the CDR3 is TGTGCCAGCAGCCTGGGGTGGTATGGCAATCAGCCCCAGCATTTT. It encodes CASSLGWYGNQPQHF. The chain carries TRBV11-2 and TRBJ1-5; D remains unclear. Deletions cut 5 bases from V and 2 bases from J, with 13 bases between. From germline, CDR1 is SGHAT and CDR2 FQNNGV. This CDR3 is 15 amino acids long.

The rearrangement joins TRBV6-5 to TRBJ1-3; the D gene is possibly TRBD1 (5 bases). The CDR3 consists of 15 residues. V gave up 7 bases and J gave up 3 bases, with 16 bases separating them. The V gene's germline CDR1 is MNHEY and CDR2 SVGAGI. The CDR3 loop is CASIPPPGLGNTIYF. In nucleotides, the CDR3 is TGTGCCAGCATCCCCCCGCCGGGACTTGGAAACACCATATATTTT.

V usage is TRBV11-3 and J usage is TRBJ2-5; maybe TRBD1 (5 bases). The germline V and J ends were trimmed by 1 base and 4 bases, with 13 bases remaining between them. CDR1 SGHNT and CDR2 YENEEA come from the germline V gene. The CDR3 loop spans 15 amino acids. CDR3 protein: CASSLVWGGAETQYF. CDR3 in DNA: TGTGCCAGCAGCTTAGTTTGGGGTGGGGCAGAGACCCAGTACTTC.

The V call is TRBV5-4, the J call TRBJ1-6; TRBD1 matches at 7 bases. The V gene's germline CDR1 is SGHNT and CDR2 YYREEE (reference sequence). Germline trimming cut 7 bases from V and 7 bases from J; bases unmatched to any gene: 2. This CDR3 has 12 amino acids. The CDR3 DNA reads as TGTGCCAGCGACAGGGTGAATTCACCCCTCCACTTT. Encoded protein: CASDRVNSPLHF.

V is TRBV18 and J is TRBJ2-7; D gene ambiguous. V was cut by 3 bases and J by 3 bases, with 6 bases left in between. CDR1 is KGHSH and CDR2 is LQKENI in the germline V gene. CDR3 length equals 12 residues. Written as DNA, the CDR3 is TGTGCCAGCTCACCGGACCACTACGAGCAGTACTTC. Translation: CASSPDHYEQYF.

This clone was detected once. This chain connects TRBV5-6 to TRBJ2-6; D is perhaps TRBD1 (5 bases). Trimming stripped 4 bases from V and 0 bases from J, with 14 bases between. This CDR3 comprises 17 residues. Germline CDR1 is SGHDT and CDR2 is YYEEEE. The CDR3 protein is CASSPLMDNSGANVLTF. CDR3 DNA: TGTGCCAGCAGCCCTCTCATGGACAACTCTGGGGCCAACGTCCTGACTTTC.